The clone carrying this T cell receptor beta chain was seen repeatedly, ten times or more. The sample comes from a study of T-cell reconstitution after alpha-beta-depleted transplantation in children. Library preparation (for TCRbeta) was performed with unique molecular identifiers. In TCRdb, the PCR reads were re-called with MiXCR into one record per CDR3 protein. This sample yields approximately 200,000 distinct CDR3 sequences, of which about 14% are seen a single time; under 15% belongs to the top ten. Trimming at V came to 4 bases and at J to 6 bases, leaving 5 bases not matched to a gene. The CDR3 loop spans 14 amino acids. Germline-derived CDR1 and CDR2 are KGHSH and LQKENI.

The rearrangement links TRBV18 to TRBJ1-2, with 10 bases matching TRBD1. This sequence originates from a human donor who donated a stem cell graft to a child with acute lymphoblastic leukemia. The sample in question was PBMCs from the stem cell graft donor, obtained from the stem cell graft. The CDR3 region is CASSHDRGRNGYTF. The CDR3 coding sequence is TGTGCCAGCTCACACGACAGGGGGCGAAATGGCTACACCTTC.